This T cell receptor beta chain was documented in a study of OX40 agonist ivuxolimab in advanced cancers. Study as a whole: Recorded diagnoses for dose-escalation patients were hepatocellular carcinoma, melanoma, renal cell or head and neck cancer.

In its sample, this clone was seen once. Its antigen is as yet unknown. This CDR3 contains 15 residues. With 0 bases removed from V and 7 bases from J, the gap between germline ends came to 10 bases. CDR1 is LGHNA, CDR2 YSLEER, per germline. Study-wide results and caveats: Both CD4+ and CD8+ T cell populations in blood had undergone clonal expansion by week 6 at 0.1 to 3.0 mg/kg. Low normalized T-cell clonal expansion was also seen in some nonresponders. Partial responders receiving 0.1-3.0 mg/kg showed among the lowest clonal expansion.

The assay was immunoSEQ multiplex PCR, and TCRdb's table has in-frame clones only and misses some. Among some 98,000 clones listed, about nine tenths were seen once. The source of this sequence is an adult with an advanced solid tumor such as melanoma, head and neck, liver or kidney cancer. The specimen comprised CD4+ or CD8+ T cells sorted from blood, sampled in a trial of the OX40 agonist ivuxolimab. The V and J genes are TRBV4-3 and TRBJ1-6; D ambiguous. The CDR3 DNA is TGCGCCAGCAGCCAAGATGCGAACGGCAATTCACCCCTCCACTTT. Protein product: CASSQDANGNSPLHF.